This entry features one T cell receptor beta chain sequence. Its antigen is still unknown. These data come from a study of CD8 T cells in ankylosing spondylitis. Study-wide points: The disease-linked clones had a CD8+ phenotype and low blood frequencies. Reported data indicate significant enrichment of disease-linked clones within matched ankylosing spondylitis synovial fluid. A motif of 7 to 9 highly homologous TCR beta variants was seen as apparently characteristic of ankylosing spondylitis blood.

The J segment lost 2 bases and the V segment lost 4 bases, leaving 12 bases of the junction unmatched. This CDR3 is 19 amino acids long. Per the germline V gene, CDR1 is SGHRS and CDR2 is YFSETQ. Each TCR beta library was made by quantitative 5'-RACE that incorporated molecular barcodes. TCRdb redid the calling of the 5' RACE reads with MiXCR, one entry per CDR3 protein. The table includes over 150,000 distinct CDR3 sequences, 9.5% to 15% detected once. The receptor was derived from a male donor with ankylosing spondylitis or in good health (not recorded which). The sample comprised blood, either unsorted or a sorted T cell fraction (not recorded which). The chain has TRBV5-1 and TRBJ2-3; 14 nucleotides agree with TRBD2. The CDR3 nucleotides read TGCGCCAGCAGCCTTTCTTGGACTAGCGGGAGGCTGATCACAGATACGCAGTATTTT. Its translation: CASSLSWTSGRLITDTQYF.